Below, 32 T cell receptor beta chains from the same sample are listed, as sequenced in a study of CD8 T cells in ankylosing spondylitis. Overall study findings and caveats: Ankylosing spondylitis blood appeared to be characterized by a TCR beta motif of roughly eight highly homologous variants.

TCRdb analysed the 5' RACE reads with MiXCR anew, one entry per CDR3 protein. The data contain about 510,000 distinct CDR3 sequences, about 5% of them seen just once; the ten biggest clones take up roughly 3.5%. These TCRs are of unknown antigen specificity. The sequenced material came from blood, either unsorted or a sorted T cell fraction (not recorded which). These receptor sequences come from a male donor with ankylosing spondylitis.

There are many counts of this clonotype. This rearrangement joins TRBV27 to TRBJ1-4; TRBD1 aligns across 9 bases. Germline V gene lookup returns CDR1 MNHEY and CDR2 SMNVEV (reference sequence). CDR3 size: 16 residues. V trimming: 5 bases; J trimming: 5 bases; junction bases outside the gene matches: 9. In DNA form, the CDR3 reads TGTGCCAGCAGTGACCTCCGGGACAGGGAAAATGAAAAACTGTTTTTT. It yields the protein CASSDLRDRENEKLFF.

This clonotype came up many times. The gene calls are TRBV9 and TRBJ2-1, with TRBD2 matching over 7 bases. The CDR3 extends over 15 amino acids. V shed 5 bases, J shed 4 bases, and the junction held 9 bases outside the gene matches. CDR1 SGDLS and CDR2 YYNGEE come from the germline V gene. CDR3 residues: CASSEGGRAYNEQFF. CDR3 nucleotides: TGTGCCAGCAGTGAAGGAGGGAGGGCTTACAATGAGCAGTTCTTC.

This clonotype has a count of ten or more. V gene TRBV9 combines with J gene TRBJ2-1, with D tentatively TRBD1 (5 bases). The CDR3 consists of 15 residues. Between the trimmed V and J ends, which lost 1 base and 4 bases, there was a span of 12 bases. Germline CDR1 SGDLS, CDR2 YYNGEE. The chain's CDR3 is CASSVTGHPYNEQFF. The CDR3 bases are TGTGCCAGCAGCGTAACAGGTCACCCTTACAATGAGCAGTTCTTC. Using reference TRBV9 and TRBJ2-1 for the parts outside the CDR3, the full variable domain is DSGVTQTPKHLITATGQRVTLRCSPRSGDLSVYWYQQSLDQGLQFLIQYYNGEERAKGNILERFSAQQFPDLHSELNLSSLELGDSALYFCASSVTGHPYNEQFFGPGTRLTVL.

The table lists this clonotype with many counts. The rearrangement links TRBV5-1 to TRBJ2-1; possibly TRBD1 for D (5 bases). Germline assignment: CDR1 SGHRS and CDR2 YFSETQ. The CDR3 runs to 14 residues. Trimming took 0 bases from V and 7 from J, leaving 11 bases between them. CDR3 protein: CASSLGSRVNEQFF. The CDR3 coding sequence is TGCGCCAGCAGCTTGGGGAGCAGGGTTAATGAGCAGTTCTTC.

This clonotype has at least ten counts. The rearrangement links TRBV27 to TRBJ1-3, with D unclear. The CDR3 has 11 amino acids. V lost 7 bases, J lost 4 bases, and 5 bases lay in between. Germline CDR1 reads MNHEY; CDR2 reads SMNVEV (reference sequence). This CDR3 reads CASMAGNTIYF. CDR3 DNA sequence: TGTGCCAGCATGGCGGGAAACACCATATATTTT.

This clonotype has only a few counts. The CDR3 loop reads CASSREDYNYGYTF. DNA for the CDR3: TGCGCCAGCAGCCGGGAGGATTATAACTATGGCTACACCTTC. The V gene is TRBV4-3, the J gene TRBJ1-2, with D unresolved. Germline CDR1 LGHNA, CDR2 YSLEER. The CDR3 totals 14 residues. Between the trimmed V and J ends, which lost 4 bases and 1 base, there was a span of 10 bases.

This clonotype was seen repeatedly, ten times or more. V is TRBV7-2 and J is TRBJ2-7, with 7 bases fitting TRBD2. The germline V gene has CDR1 SGHTA and CDR2 FQGNSA. J was trimmed by 7 bases and V by 1 base; bases with no gene match: 4. The CDR3 runs to 13 residues. The CDR3 loop reads CASSLEGAGEQYF. CDR3 sequence (DNA): TGTGCCAGCAGCTTAGAGGGAGCGGGGGAGCAGTACTTC. The full variable domain, in which reference TRBV7-2 and TRBJ2-7 provide the parts outside the CDR3, is GAGVSQSPSNKVTEKGKDVELRCDPISGHTALYWYRQSLGQGLEFLIYFQGNSAPDKSGLPSDRFSAERTGGSVSTLTIQRTQQEDSAVYLCASSLEGAGEQYFGPGTRLTVT.

Ten or more counts support this clonotype. The chain employs TRBV20-1 and TRBJ2-3; no firm D call. CDR1 DFQATT and CDR2 SNEGSKA come from the germline V gene (reference sequence). V was cut by 6 bases and J by 0 bases, with 13 bases left in between. This CDR3 has 14 amino acids. CDR3 sequence: CSAHFFPSTDTQYF. As DNA, the CDR3 is TGCAGTGCCCACTTTTTCCCTAGCACAGATACGCAGTATTTT.

This clonotype has a count of ten or more. The chain uses TRBV6-1 and TRBJ2-7; 10 positions agree with TRBD2. The junction had 5 bases not matched to a gene; V was cut back by 6 bases and J by 0 bases. The CDR3 totals 15 residues. Germline V CDR1 and CDR2: MNHNS, SASEGT. The CDR3 bases are TGTGCCAGCAGAGGAACTAGCGGGACCTCCTACGAGCAGTACTTC. Translating it yields CASRGTSGTSYEQYF.

This clonotype has a count of ten or more. The rearrangement uses TRBV20-1 and TRBJ2-3; D is uncertain. V lost 6 bases, J lost 4 bases, and 17 bases lay in between. There are 14 residues in the CDR3. Germline V CDR1 and CDR2: DFQATT, SNEGSKA (reference sequence). The CDR3 sequence: CSARTRLGPDTQYF. The CDR3 DNA sequence: TGCAGTGCCCGGACCCGACTCGGCCCAGATACGCAGTATTTT.

The genes are TRBV4-3 and TRBJ2-3, with D uncertain. The CDR3 is 14 residues long. CDR1 is LGHNA, CDR2 YSLEER, per germline. Trimming pared 4 bases from V and 4 bases from J, leaving 12 bases between. CDR3 nucleotides: TGCGCCAGCAGCCCAGTTCCCCTTTCAGATACGCAGTATTTT. Residues: CASSPVPLSDTQYF.

This clonotype has at least ten counts. The rearrangement joins TRBV20-1 to TRBJ1-2; 8 bases match TRBD1. The CDR3 has 14 amino acids. Germline V lookup: CDR1 DFQATT, CDR2 SNEGSKA (reference sequence). Here the CDR3 reads CTAPSRDRNYGYTF. The CDR3, as DNA: TGCACTGCACCCAGCCGGGACAGGAACTATGGCTACACCTTC.

This clonotype was found many times. This chain links TRBV24-1 with TRBJ1-5, with D perhaps matching TRBD1 (6 bases). The CDR3 loop spans 16 amino acids. Germline V gives CDR1 KGHDR, CDR2 SFDVKD. The ends were cut back, 1 base at V and 1 base at J, with 10 bases in the middle. The CDR3 is CATSDFPGGSNQPQHF. In nucleotides, the CDR3 is TGTGCCACCAGTGATTTCCCCGGGGGCAGCAATCAGCCCCAGCATTTT.

This chain links TRBV7-3 with TRBJ2-1, with D perhaps TRBD1 (5 bases). The CDR3 extends over 14 amino acids. In germline, CDR1 is SGHTA, CDR2 FQGTGA. V lost 8 bases, J lost 1 base, and 12 bases lay in between. For the CDR3, the DNA is TGTGCCAGCGCCAGGGCGCAATCCTACAATGAGCAGTTCTTC. It yields the protein CASARAQSYNEQFF.

This clonotype was counted a few times. The V gene is TRBV3-1, the J gene TRBJ1-6; 7 positions match TRBD1. Germline V gives CDR1 LGHDT, CDR2 YNNKEL (reference sequence). Losses at the gene ends were 4 bases for V and 9 bases for J; bases not matched to a gene: 9. The CDR3 covers 15 residues. DNA for the CDR3: TGTGCCAGCAGCCCTTTGGACAGGAGTGTTTCACCCCTCCACTTT. Translating gives CASSPLDRSVSPLHF.

The chain links TRBV5-5 to TRBJ2-1, with D perhaps being TRBD1 or TRBD2 (8 bases each). Germline V gene sequence: CDR1 SGHKS, CDR2 YYEKEE (reference sequence). This CDR3 contains 16 residues. The V and J ends lost 6 bases and 4 bases respectively, with 20 bases between them. CDR3 amino acids: CASTRGLAGDYNEQFF. CDR3 in DNA: TGTGCCAGCACCAGGGGGCTAGCGGGCGATTACAATGAGCAGTTCTTC. The full variable domain, completed using reference TRBV5-5 and TRBJ2-1, is DAGVTQSPTHLIKTRGQQVTLRCSPISGHKSVSWYQQVLGQGPQFIFQYYEKEERGRGNFPDRFSARQFPNYSSELNVNALLLGDSALYLCASTRGLAGDYNEQFFGPGTRLTVL.

The chain recombines TRBV2 with TRBJ2-3; unclear D gene. V was cut by 8 bases and J by 2 bases, with 14 bases left in between. Germline V gives CDR1 SNHLY, CDR2 FYNNEI. The CDR3 consists of 14 residues. Written as DNA, the CDR3 is TGTGCCAGCTTTGTCCAGCCCTTCACAGATACGCAGTATTTT. Protein product: CASFVQPFTDTQYF. The whole variable domain, filled in from reference TRBV2 and TRBJ2-3, reads EPEVTQTPSHQVTQMGQEVILRCVPISNHLYFYWYRQILGQKVEFLVSFYNNEISEKSEIFDDQFSVERPDGSNFTLKIRSTKLEDSAMYFCASFVQPFTDTQYFGPGTRLTVL.

This clonotype was counted at least ten times. The chain has TRBV28 and TRBJ1-1; D remains ambiguous. The CDR3 loop spans 13 amino acids. Trimming stripped 6 bases from V and 1 base from J, with 9 bases between. Germline V gene sequence: CDR1 MDHEN, CDR2 SYDVKM. The CDR3 here is CASRRDPNTEAFF. Written as DNA, the CDR3 is TGTGCCAGCAGGCGCGATCCGAACACTGAAGCTTTCTTT.

This clonotype was seen more than once but under ten times. This CDR3 is CASSRRTGISAGANVLTF. In DNA form, the CDR3 reads TGTGCCAGCAGCCGCCGGACGGGGATCTCTGCTGGGGCCAACGTCCTGACTTTC. The chain uses TRBV7-8 and TRBJ2-6; tentatively, D is TRBD2 (5 bases). V was trimmed by 5 bases and J by 2 bases, leaving 19 bases between them. Germline V lookup: CDR1 SGHVS, CDR2 FQNEAQ. The CDR3 extends over 18 amino acids. The entire variable domain, with the rest obtained from reference TRBV7-8 and TRBJ2-6, is as follows: GAGVSQSPRYKVAKRGQDVALRCDPISGHVSLFWYQQALGQGPEFLTYFQNEAQLDKSGLPSDRFFAERPEGSVSTLKIQRTQQEDSAVYLCASSRRTGISAGANVLTFGAGSRLTVL.

The genes are TRBV18 and TRBJ2-1; possibly TRBD2 for D (6 bases). This CDR3 has 14 amino acids. In germline, CDR1 is KGHSH, CDR2 LQKENI. Trimming shortened V by 6 bases and J by 7 bases, and 16 bases separated the two germline ends. The CDR3 region has the DNA TGTGCCAGCTCCCTGAGGGAGGTTTGGAATGAGCAGTTCTTC. It is translated as CASSLREVWNEQFF.

This clonotype was found many times. The chain links TRBV5-1 to TRBJ2-2; a possible D gene is TRBD2 (6 bases). Germline V gene sequence: CDR1 SGHRS, CDR2 YFSETQ. V was trimmed by 3 bases and J by 5 bases, leaving 20 bases between them. The CDR3 is 17 amino acids. Here the CDR3 DNA reads TGCGCCAGCAGCTCGGCCGAAACGGGGGTCCTGACCGGGGAGCTGTTTTTT. Encoded protein: CASSSAETGVLTGELFF.

This clonotype occurred many times. The chain links TRBV4-3 to TRBJ1-4; the D is unclear. The germline V and J ends were trimmed by 4 bases and 10 bases, with 10 bases remaining between them. Per germline, CDR1 LGHNA and CDR2 YSLEER. The CDR3 totals 12 residues. The CDR3 region is CASSLPGGKLFF. The CDR3 nucleotides are TGCGCCAGCAGCCTTCCTGGTGGAAAACTGTTTTTT.

Ten or more counts support this clonotype. This chain connects TRBV7-2 to TRBJ2-7, with 7 bases matching TRBD2. The V gene's germline CDR1 is SGHTA and CDR2 FQGNSA. The CDR3 sequence is 15 residues long. The trim removed 2 bases at V and 6 bases at J, leaving 10 bases unmatched. CDR3 loop: CASSLMRETKAEQYF. The CDR3 coding sequence is TGTGCCAGCAGCTTAATGCGGGAGACGAAGGCCGAGCAGTACTTC.

This clonotype was seen repeatedly, ten times or more. The V and J genes are TRBV14 and TRBJ2-5, with TRBD1 matching over 8 bases. Unmatched junction bases numbered 9, after V lost 1 base and J lost 5 bases. Germline CDR1 SGHDN, CDR2 FVKESK. The CDR3 totals 16 residues. The CDR3 nucleotides are TGTGCCAGCAGCCAAGGTGGGACAGGCCGGAAGGAGACCCAGTACTTC. It codes for CASSQGGTGRKETQYF.

This clonotype appeared many times. The V gene is TRBV5-1, the J gene TRBJ2-7, with 10 bases identical to TRBD2. This CDR3 has 14 residues. Trimming removed 7 bases from V and 3 bases from J; junction bases left unmatched: 7. In germline, CDR1 is SGHRS, CDR2 YFSETQ. In DNA, the CDR3 is TGCGCCAGCGCCCGAGCGGGGGGGCGCTACGAGCAGTACTTC. Residues: CASARAGGRYEQYF.

The chain couples TRBV6-2 or TRBV6-3 to TRBJ1-4; the match to TRBD1 covers 7 bases. Germline loops: CDR1 MNHEY, CDR2 SVGEGT. CDR3 size: 14 residues. J lost 6 bases, V lost 8 bases, and 9 bases had no gene match. CDR3 bases: TGTGCCAGCTCACGACAGGGAGGGGATGAAAAACTGTTTTTT. As protein: CASSRQGGDEKLFF.

This clonotype has a count of ten or more. The CDR3 nucleotides are TGTGCCAGCAGCTTAAGAGCGGGACCCTACGAGCAGTACTTC. Translation: CASSLRAGPYEQYF. J is TRBJ2-7 and V is TRBV7-8; TRBD2 matches at 7 bases. This CDR3 is 14 amino acids long. Trimming took 2 bases from V and 2 from J; bases not matched to a gene: 3. The germline V gene has CDR1 SGHVS and CDR2 FQNEAQ.

This clonotype has a count of ten or more. The CDR3 spells CASSPQYTRLEQYF. CDR3 nucleotide sequence: TGTGCCAGCAGTCCCCAGTATACCCGACTCGAGCAGTACTTC. The J gene is TRBJ2-7, the V gene TRBV27, with no clear D. CDR1 and CDR2 from the germline V gene are MNHEY and SMNVEV (reference sequence). The CDR3 spans 14 residues. V dropped 5 bases and J dropped 6 bases, with 17 bases sitting between them.

The V call is TRBV5-6, the J call TRBJ2-3; D possibly matches TRBD1 or TRBD2 (5 bases each). Germline V gene lookup returns CDR1 SGHDT and CDR2 YYEEEE. There are 22 residues in the CDR3. Trimming took 1 base from V and 0 from J, leaving 30 bases between them. The CDR3 DNA is TGTGCCAGCAGCTTGAAAAGGGCAGGTCCGGGCGTTGAGGGACCCAGCACAGATACGCAGTATTTT. Amino acids: CASSLKRAGPGVEGPSTDTQYF.

This clonotype showed up many times. The rearrangement uses TRBV4-3 and TRBJ2-5, with a tentative D call TRBD2 (6 bases). Germline CDR1 is LGHNA and CDR2 is YSLEER. Between the trimmed V and J ends, which lost 0 bases and 4 bases, there was a span of 15 bases. This CDR3 contains 16 residues. CDR3 sequence: CASSQDIGGMAETQYF. The DNA of the CDR3 is TGCGCCAGCAGCCAAGATATAGGAGGGATGGCAGAGACCCAGTACTTC.

There are many counts of this clonotype. V is TRBV25-1 and J is TRBJ2-7; 12 bases map to TRBD1. In germline, CDR1 is MGHDK, CDR2 SYGVNS. V was pared by 8 bases and J by 7 bases, with 6 bases of the junction left unmatched. This CDR3 spans 13 amino acids. CDR3 DNA: TGTGCCAGCTCGGGACAGGGGGCGCGAGAGCAGTACTTC. The encoded protein is CASSGQGAREQYF.

This clonotype has ten or more counts. J is TRBJ2-2 and V is TRBV7-6, with TRBD2 matching over 10 bases. Germline trimming cut 0 bases from V and 5 bases from J; bases unmatched to any gene: 0. This CDR3 is built from 15 residues. Germline CDR1 reads SGHVS; CDR2 reads FNYEAQ. The CDR3 spells CASSLASGRTGELFF. CDR3 nucleotides: TGTGCCAGCAGCTTAGCTAGCGGGAGGACCGGGGAGCTGTTTTTT.